The 23 T cell receptor beta chains presented below share a single source sample, sequenced in a study of Tregs in tolerant kidney transplant recipients (dated by TCRdb to about 2019). The method was the immunoSEQ multiplex PCR assay. In its TCRdb copy, this immuneACCESS table keeps in-frame sequences only and misses some clones. Where compared with another copy, unresolved V genes explain less than half of these, and the others have no known cause. This sample gives some 56,000 clones in total; over 80% of them show up just once. The top ten clones comprise about 16% of the sample. The transplants used related donors along with nonmyeloablative bone marrow transplantation, and in the human trials mixed chimerism was transient. The material was CD8+ T cells from blood (PBMCs), obtained 24 months after the transplant. The receptors were sampled from a human patient who received a combined kidney and bone marrow transplant. Donor T cells from the graft may be present among the T cells after a transplant.

The CDR3, as DNA: TGTGCCAGCAGTCCGGGAGGGGCGTCCTACGAGCAGTACTTC. Protein sequence: CASSPGGASYEQYF. The chain carries TRBV27 and TRBJ2-7; 8 nucleotides line up with TRBD2. The CDR3 has 14 amino acids. Trimming at V came to 5 bases and at J to 1 base, leaving 4 bases not matched to a gene. Germline lookup yields CDR1 MNHEY and CDR2 SMNVEV (reference sequence).

This clone has only one observation. The chain has TRBV5-1 and TRBJ2-2; a possible D gene is TRBD2 (6 bases). The germline V gene encodes CDR1 SGHRS and CDR2 YFSETQ. V was clipped by 4 bases and J by 2 bases, with 12 bases between them. The CDR3 loop spans 15 amino acids. CDR3 sequence (DNA): TGCGCCAGCAGCGCACCGGGACTCAACACCGGGGAGCTGTTTTTT. This sequence encodes CASSAPGLNTGELFF.

The chain uses TRBV6-1 and TRBJ2-1; D is unclear. Per germline, CDR1 MNHNS and CDR2 SASEGT. This CDR3 region has 15 residues. Trimming took off 7 bases at V and 0 bases at J, with 13 bases between the two ends. As DNA, the CDR3 is TGTGCCAGCAACGAGGAGACGGGCTCCTACAATGAGCAGTTCTTC. Residues: CASNEETGSYNEQFF.

The chain links TRBV9 to TRBJ1-2; 8 bases map to TRBD1. The CDR3 is made up of 11 amino acids. The germline gives CDR1 SGDLS, CDR2 YYNGEE. V shed 8 bases, J shed 10 bases, and the junction held 7 bases outside the gene matches. The CDR3 DNA reads as TGTGCCAGTAGACAGGGGATGAACTACACCTTC. It codes for CASRQGMNYTF.

Remarks on this clone: In the same sample, other DNA sequences code for this CDR3. This chain connects TRBV4-1 to TRBJ1-6, with a tentative D call TRBD1 (5 bases). V was pared by 1 base and J by 13 bases, with 17 bases between. In germline, CDR1 is MGHRA, CDR2 YSYEKL. The CDR3 totals 15 residues. For the CDR3, the DNA is TGCGCCAGCAGCCAAGGGATACAGGTTCTATCCCCCCTCCACTTT. Encoded protein: CASSQGIQVLSPLHF.

With regard to this clone: A read error may produce the germline difference seen at one junction end. Other DNA variants within this sample encode the same CDR3. CDR3 bases: TGTGCCAGCAGTTTATCCCCTGACAGGGGGTACAATTCCCCCCTCCACTTT. This encodes CASSLSPDRGYNSPLHF. The chain uses TRBV28 and TRBJ1-6; 9 positions match TRBD1. Germline V CDR1 and CDR2: MDHEN, SYDVKM. This CDR3 is built from 17 residues.

This rearrangement joins TRBV7-6 to TRBJ2-1; D gene uncertain. The germline gives CDR1 SGHVS, CDR2 FNYEAQ. This CDR3 contains 12 residues. Trimming cost V 3 bases and J 7 bases, with 7 bases left between them. The CDR3 DNA sequence: TGTGCCAGCAGCTTTACAGTGAATGAGCAGTTCTTC. Protein: CASSFTVNEQFF.

This clone came up once. The CDR3 here is CASSLGMNTEAFF. The CDR3 nucleotides are TGTGCCAGCAGCTTGGGTATGAACACTGAAGCTTTCTTT. This chain uses TRBV5-5 with TRBJ1-1; D gene ambiguous. The CDR3 runs to 13 residues. The ends were cut back, 0 bases at V and 0 bases at J, with 3 bases in the middle. Germline V gene data show CDR1 as SGHKS and CDR2 as YYEKEE (reference sequence).

This clone occurred once. This sequence joins TRBV7-9 and TRBJ2-7, with D maybe TRBD2 (5 bases). Germline CDR1 SEHNR, CDR2 FQNEAQ (reference sequence). The length of the CDR3 is 13 residues. The V end was cut by 5 bases, the J end by 6 bases, with 14 bases between. The CDR3 reads CASSPGLHFEQYF. DNA of the CDR3: TGTGCCAGCAGCCCCGGACTCCACTTCGAGCAGTACTTC.

The V and J genes are TRBV2 and TRBJ2-2, with 7 bases that match TRBD2. V shed 10 bases, J shed 2 bases, and the junction held 10 bases outside the gene matches. The CDR3 covers 15 residues. Per the germline V gene, CDR1 is SNHLY and CDR2 is FYNNEI. The CDR3 protein is CATLLGGSNTGELFF. CDR3 nucleotides: TGTGCCACCTTGCTCGGGGGGTCTAACACCGGGGAGCTGTTTTTT.

The chain employs TRBV4-1 and TRBJ1-2; tentative D call: TRBD1 (6 bases). The CDR3 covers 16 residues. Germline-derived CDR1 and CDR2 are MGHRA and YSYEKL. V lost 0 bases and J 5 bases, leaving 16 bases between the germline ends. CDR3 sequence reads: CASSQDRGATFYGYTF. In nucleotides, the CDR3 is TGCGCCAGCAGCCAAGACCGGGGGGCGACCTTTTATGGCTACACCTTC.

CDR3 sequence: CASSSEGFRGENTEAFF. The CDR3 nucleotides are TGTGCCAGCAGTTCCGAAGGGTTTCGGGGGGAGAACACTGAAGCTTTCTTT. The rearrangement links TRBV28 to TRBJ1-1; D is possibly TRBD1 (5 bases). The V gene's germline CDR1 is MDHEN and CDR2 SYDVKM. The CDR3 totals 17 residues. The V and J ends lost 4 bases and 1 base respectively, with 19 bases between them. The full variable domain, completed using reference TRBV28 and TRBJ1-1, is DVKVTQSSRYLVKRTGEKVFLECVQDMDHENMFWYRQDPGLGLRLIYFSYDVKMKEKGDIPEGYSVSREKKERFSLILESASTNQTSMYLCASSSEGFRGENTEAFFGQGTRLTVV.

The V and J genes are TRBV19 and TRBJ2-2, with D unresolved. The CDR3 runs to 11 residues. V was pared by 7 bases and J by 5 bases, with 5 bases between. Germline V gene sequence: CDR1 LNHDA, CDR2 SQIVND (reference sequence). Written as DNA, the CDR3 is TGTGCCAGTACAGTAACCGGGGAGCTGTTTTTT. Amino acids: CASTVTGELFF.

CDR3 nucleotide sequence: TGTGCCAGCAGGGACGGGGGGGCAAGCAATCAGCCCCAGCATTTT. This translates into CASRDGGASNQPQHF. J is TRBJ1-5 and V is TRBV2, with D perhaps TRBD1 (6 bases). CDR3 length: 15 residues. Trimming took 6 bases from V and 1 from J, leaving 13 bases between them. In germline, CDR1 is SNHLY, CDR2 FYNNEI. Drawing the rest from reference TRBV2 and TRBJ1-5, the complete variable domain is EPEVTQTPSHQVTQMGQEVILRCVPISNHLYFYWYRQILGQKVEFLVSFYNNEISEKSEIFDDQFSVERPDGSNFTLKIRSTKLEDSAMYFCASRDGGASNQPQHFGDGTRLSIL.

The chain joins TRBV6-5 to TRBJ2-7, with 7 bases aligning to TRBD2. Trimming cost V 0 bases and J 9 bases; bases outside gene matches: 5. The CDR3 contains 13 residues. Germline values: CDR1 MNHEY, CDR2 SVGAGI. This CDR3 is CASSYSVGGGQYF. The CDR3 region has the DNA TGTGCCAGCAGTTACTCGGTGGGCGGGGGGCAGTACTTC.

This chain links TRBV7-9 with TRBJ2-1, with 8 bases identical to TRBD2. Germline V gene sequence: CDR1 SEHNR, CDR2 FQNEAQ (reference sequence). J gave up 1 base and V 5 bases, and 13 bases lay outside the gene matches. The CDR3 consists of 18 residues. CDR3 coding DNA: TGTGCCAGCAGCCTGCCCCTGACCTCGGGGGGGTCCTACAATGAGCAGTTCTTC. It codes for CASSLPLTSGGSYNEQFF.

J is TRBJ2-7 and V is TRBV19; possibly TRBD1 for D (5 bases). Per germline, CDR1 LNHDA and CDR2 SQIVND (reference sequence). This CDR3 is built from 16 residues. Trimming shortened V by 3 bases and J by 0 bases, and 15 bases separated the two germline ends. This CDR3 reads CASSIGFGAFSYEQYF. As DNA, the CDR3 is TGTGCCAGTAGTATCGGCTTTGGGGCCTTCTCCTACGAGCAGTACTTC. The full variable domain, rest sourced from reference TRBV19 and TRBJ2-7, is DGGITQSPKYLFRKEGQNVTLSCEQNLNHDAMYWYRQDPGQGLRLIYYSQIVNDFQKGDIAEGYSVSREKKESFPLTVTSAQKNPTAFYLCASSIGFGAFSYEQYFGPGTRLTVT.

The chain is built from TRBV18 and TRBJ2-7; D is unresolved. The CDR3 sequence is 14 residues long. Germline CDR1 reads KGHSH; CDR2 reads LQKENI. Between the trimmed V and J ends, which lost 0 bases and 2 bases, there was a span of 8 bases. The chain's CDR3 is CASSPPTRPYEQYF. The CDR3 DNA reads as TGTGCCAGCTCACCACCAACGCGCCCCTACGAGCAGTACTTC. The full variable domain, in which reference TRBV18 and TRBJ2-7 provide the parts outside the CDR3, is NAGVMQNPRHLVRRRGQEARLRCSPMKGHSHVYWYRQLPEEGLKFMVYLQKENIIDESGMPKERFSAEFPKEGPSILRIQQVVRGDSAAYFCASSPPTRPYEQYFGPGTRLTVT.

This clone occurred a few times. The V call is TRBV7-9, the J call TRBJ1-4; D remains ambiguous. The germline CDR1 and CDR2 sequences are SEHNR and FQNEAQ (reference sequence). The V end was cut by 4 bases, the J end by 8 bases, with 8 bases between. This CDR3 is built from 12 residues. The CDR3, as DNA: TGTGCCAGCAGCTCGGGTGTGGAAAAACTGTTTTTT. Encoded protein: CASSSGVEKLFF.

This clone has just a few counts. The V call is TRBV5-5, the J call TRBJ1-2; 8 nucleotides agree with TRBD1. Germline V gives CDR1 SGHKS, CDR2 YYEKEE (reference sequence). CDR3 length: 12 amino acids. The ends lost 0 bases at V and 12 bases at J; junction bases unmatched: 4. The CDR3 loop reads CASSLGTGGDTF. The CDR3 DNA sequence: TGTGCCAGCAGCTTGGGAACAGGGGGGGACACCTTC.

This clone was recorded only once. The chain couples TRBV4-1 to TRBJ2-7; 12 bases align to TRBD2. Germline V gives CDR1 MGHRA, CDR2 YSYEKL. The junction had 4 bases not matched to a gene; V was cut back by 1 base and J by 0 bases. This CDR3 is built from 17 residues. The CDR3, as DNA: TGCGCCAGCAGCCAAGTAAAGGGACTAGCGGGCTCCTACGAGCAGTACTTC. Translated, it gives CASSQVKGLAGSYEQYF.

This clone was picked up one time. V is TRBV7-9 and J is TRBJ2-7; 10 bases map to TRBD1. Germline V gene data show CDR1 as SEHNR and CDR2 as FQNEAQ (reference sequence). CDR3 size: 12 residues. V shed 5 bases and J 6 bases; nucleotides not matched to a gene: 1. CDR3 loop: CASSRTGGEQYF. In nucleotides, the CDR3 is TGTGCCAGCAGCAGGACAGGGGGCGAGCAGTACTTC.

The DNA for the CDR3 is TGTGCCAGCAGTGTAACAGGGTCCAGCTATGGCTACACCTTC. Its translation is CASSVTGSSYGYTF. The chain links TRBV2 to TRBJ1-2; maybe TRBD1 (6 bases). Germline lookup yields CDR1 SNHLY and CDR2 FYNNEI. With 4 bases removed from V and 4 bases from J, the gap between germline ends came to 13 bases. The CDR3 covers 14 residues.